This TCR beta chain is from a study of T cells in Graves' hyperthyroidism and ophthalmopathy. Germline V lookup: CDR1 MNHNY, CDR2 SVGAGI (reference sequence). Trimming stripped 2 bases from V and 10 bases from J, with 15 bases between. There are 15 residues in the CDR3. This clonotype was seen at least ten times. Using RNA transcripts as the source, TCR beta CDR3 regions were amplified. During a first-round RT-PCR of the TCR CDR3, the HTBI primer set was used. MiXCR, applied by TCRdb to the multiplex PCR reads, yields one record per CDR3 protein. This table has 450,000 to 700,000 distinct CDR3 sequences, approximately 44% appearing once.

The sequence was collected from a woman aged 18-29 years with Graves' hyperthyroidism. The source material was peripheral blood or thyroid tissue (not recorded which). The rearrangement links TRBV6-6 to TRBJ1-6; D remains unclear. Written as DNA, the CDR3 is TGTGCCAGCAGTTACGAGGGCAGGCGAGGCTCACCCCTCCACTTT. Translated, it gives CASSYEGRRGSPLHF.